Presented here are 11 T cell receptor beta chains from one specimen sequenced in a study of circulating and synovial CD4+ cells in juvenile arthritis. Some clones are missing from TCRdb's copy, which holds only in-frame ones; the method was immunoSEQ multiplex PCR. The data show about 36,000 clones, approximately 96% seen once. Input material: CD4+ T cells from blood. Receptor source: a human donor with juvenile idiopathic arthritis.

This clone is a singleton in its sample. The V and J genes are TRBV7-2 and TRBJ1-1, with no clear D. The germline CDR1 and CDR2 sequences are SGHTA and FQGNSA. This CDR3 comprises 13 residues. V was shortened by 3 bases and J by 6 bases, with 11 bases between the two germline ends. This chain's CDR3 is CASSFGEGAEAFF. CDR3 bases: TGTGCCAGCAGCTTCGGGGAAGGCGCTGAAGCTTTCTTT. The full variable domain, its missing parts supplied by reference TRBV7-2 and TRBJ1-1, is GAGVSQSPSNKVTEKGKDVELRCDPISGHTALYWYRQSLGQGLEFLIYFQGNSAPDKSGLPSDRFSAERTGGSVSTLTIQRTQQEDSAVYLCASSFGEGAEAFFGQGTRLTVV.

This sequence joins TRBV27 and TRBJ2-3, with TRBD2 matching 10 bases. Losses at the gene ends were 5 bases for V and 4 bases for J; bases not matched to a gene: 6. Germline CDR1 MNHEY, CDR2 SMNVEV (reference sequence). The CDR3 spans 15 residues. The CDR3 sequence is CASSRSGGAPDTQYF. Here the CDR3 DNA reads TGTGCCAGCAGTCGAAGCGGGGGGGCCCCAGATACGCAGTATTTT.

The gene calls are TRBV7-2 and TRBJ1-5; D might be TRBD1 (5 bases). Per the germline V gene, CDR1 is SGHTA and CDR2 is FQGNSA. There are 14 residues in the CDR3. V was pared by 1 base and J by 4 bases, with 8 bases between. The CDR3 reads CASSLVAGNQPQHF. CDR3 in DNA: TGTGCCAGCAGCTTAGTGGCAGGGAATCAGCCCCAGCATTTT.

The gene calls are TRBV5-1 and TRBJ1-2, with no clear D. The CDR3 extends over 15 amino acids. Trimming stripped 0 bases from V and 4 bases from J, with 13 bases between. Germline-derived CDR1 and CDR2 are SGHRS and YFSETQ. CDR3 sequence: CASSLDSGLGYGYTF. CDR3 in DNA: TGCGCCAGCAGCTTGGATTCAGGCCTTGGCTATGGCTACACCTTC.

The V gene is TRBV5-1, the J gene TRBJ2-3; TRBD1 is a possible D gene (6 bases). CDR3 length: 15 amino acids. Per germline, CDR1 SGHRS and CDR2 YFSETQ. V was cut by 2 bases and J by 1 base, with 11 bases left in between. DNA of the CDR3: TGCGCCAGCAGCTTAGGGGACACTCGCACAGATACGCAGTATTTT. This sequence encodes CASSLGDTRTDTQYF.

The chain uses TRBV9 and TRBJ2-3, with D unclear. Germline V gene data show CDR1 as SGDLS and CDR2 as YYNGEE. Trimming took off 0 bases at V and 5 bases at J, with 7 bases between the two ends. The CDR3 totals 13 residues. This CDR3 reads CASSVDERDTQYF. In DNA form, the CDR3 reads TGTGCCAGCAGCGTAGATGAGAGAGATACGCAGTATTTT.

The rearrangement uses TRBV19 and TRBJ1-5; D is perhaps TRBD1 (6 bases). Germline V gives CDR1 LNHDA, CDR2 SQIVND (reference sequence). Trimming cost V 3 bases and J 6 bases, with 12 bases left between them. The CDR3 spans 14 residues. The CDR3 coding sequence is TGTGCCAGTAGTATCGGGACAACCCTTCAGCCCCAGCATTTT. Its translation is CASSIGTTLQPQHF.

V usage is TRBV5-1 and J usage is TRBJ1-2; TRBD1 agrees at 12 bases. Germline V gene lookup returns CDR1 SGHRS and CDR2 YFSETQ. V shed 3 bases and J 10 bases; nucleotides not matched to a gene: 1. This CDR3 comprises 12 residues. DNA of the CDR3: TGCGCCAGCAGCTGGGACAGGGGGCTCTACACCTTC. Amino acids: CASSWDRGLYTF.

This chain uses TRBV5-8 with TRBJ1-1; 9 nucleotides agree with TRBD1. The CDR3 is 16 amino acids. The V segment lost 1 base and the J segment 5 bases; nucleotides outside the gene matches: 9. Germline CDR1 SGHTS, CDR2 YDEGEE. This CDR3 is CASSLRDRVESTEAFF. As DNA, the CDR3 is TGTGCCAGCAGCTTGCGGGACAGGGTCGAGAGTACTGAAGCTTTCTTT.

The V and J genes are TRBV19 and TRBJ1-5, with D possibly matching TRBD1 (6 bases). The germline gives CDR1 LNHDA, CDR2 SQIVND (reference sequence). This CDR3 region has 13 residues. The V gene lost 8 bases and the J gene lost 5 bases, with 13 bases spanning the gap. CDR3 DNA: TGTGCCAGTGGACGCGAGGGGGATCAGCCCCAGCATTTT. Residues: CASGREGDQPQHF. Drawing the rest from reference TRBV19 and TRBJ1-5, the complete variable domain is DGGITQSPKYLFRKEGQNVTLSCEQNLNHDAMYWYRQDPGQGLRLIYYSQIVNDFQKGDIAEGYSVSREKKESFPLTVTSAQKNPTAFYLCASGREGDQPQHFGDGTRLSIL.

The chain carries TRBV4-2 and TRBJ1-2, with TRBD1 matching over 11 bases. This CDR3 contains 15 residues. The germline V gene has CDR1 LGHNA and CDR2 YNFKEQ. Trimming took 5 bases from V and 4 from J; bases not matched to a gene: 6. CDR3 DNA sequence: TGTGCCAGCAGCGAAGGACAGGGGGCTGCCTATGGCTACACCTTC. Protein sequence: CASSEGQGAAYGYTF.